This T cell receptor beta chain was retrieved from a study of OX40 agonist ivuxolimab in advanced cancers. Whole-study results and caveats: Undetermined was the antigen specificity of the expanded peripheral T cells. Partial responders dosed at 0.1-3.0 mg/kg displayed clonal expansion ranking among the lowest. Expanded clones tended on average to be more numerous among CD8+ T cells than CD4+.

Turning to this clone: Its antigen remains unidentified.

Systemic immunosuppression or autoimmune disease history was grounds to exclude patients. The method was immunoSEQ multiplex PCR; TCRdb's version includes in-frame clones alone and lacks a portion of them. In the table there are fewer than 85,000 clones, 85% to 95% of which are singletons. The source material was CD4+ or CD8+ T cells sorted from blood, sampled in a trial of the OX40 agonist ivuxolimab. The clonotype comes from an adult with an advanced solid tumor such as melanoma, head and neck, liver or kidney cancer.

CDR3 sequence (DNA): TGTGCCAGCGGGATAGCGGGGGAGCTTTTGAATGAGCAGTTCTTC. This encodes CASGIAGELLNEQFF. This chain connects TRBV6-1 to TRBJ2-1, with 9 bases lining up with TRBD2. The germline V gene has CDR1 MNHNS and CDR2 SASEGT. V lost 8 bases to trimming and J lost 7 bases; unmatched junction nucleotides: 12. The CDR3 extends over 15 amino acids.